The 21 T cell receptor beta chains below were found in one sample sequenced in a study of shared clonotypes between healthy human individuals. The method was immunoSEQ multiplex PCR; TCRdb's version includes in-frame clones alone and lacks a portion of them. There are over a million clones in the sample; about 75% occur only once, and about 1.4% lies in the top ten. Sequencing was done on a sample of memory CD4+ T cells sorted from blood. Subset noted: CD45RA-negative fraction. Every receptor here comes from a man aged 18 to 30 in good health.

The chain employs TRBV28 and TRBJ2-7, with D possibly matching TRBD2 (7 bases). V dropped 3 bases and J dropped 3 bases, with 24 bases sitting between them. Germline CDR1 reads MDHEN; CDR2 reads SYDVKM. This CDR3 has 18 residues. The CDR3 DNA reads TGTGCCAGCAGTTTTCCACTCTATAAGGGGGGGGATGGCTACGAGCAGTACTTC. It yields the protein CASSFPLYKGGDGYEQYF.

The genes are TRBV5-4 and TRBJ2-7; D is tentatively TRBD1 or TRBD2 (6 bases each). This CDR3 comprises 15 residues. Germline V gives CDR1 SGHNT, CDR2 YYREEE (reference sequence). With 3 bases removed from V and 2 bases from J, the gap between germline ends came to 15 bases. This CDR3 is CASSWGAGQTYEQYF. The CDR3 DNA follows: TGTGCCAGCAGCTGGGGGGCAGGACAGACCTACGAGCAGTACTTC.

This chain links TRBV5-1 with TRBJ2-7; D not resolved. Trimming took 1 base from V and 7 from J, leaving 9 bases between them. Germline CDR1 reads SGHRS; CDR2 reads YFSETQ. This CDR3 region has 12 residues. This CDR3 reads CASSLMVGEQYF. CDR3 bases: TGCGCCAGCAGCTTGATGGTGGGAGAGCAGTACTTC.

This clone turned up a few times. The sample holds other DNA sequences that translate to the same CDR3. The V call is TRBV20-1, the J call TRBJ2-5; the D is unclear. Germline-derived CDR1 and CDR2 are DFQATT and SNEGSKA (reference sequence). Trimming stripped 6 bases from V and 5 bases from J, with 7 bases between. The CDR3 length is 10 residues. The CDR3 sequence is CSATGETQYF. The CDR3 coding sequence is TGCAGTGCCACCGGGGAGACCCAGTACTTC.

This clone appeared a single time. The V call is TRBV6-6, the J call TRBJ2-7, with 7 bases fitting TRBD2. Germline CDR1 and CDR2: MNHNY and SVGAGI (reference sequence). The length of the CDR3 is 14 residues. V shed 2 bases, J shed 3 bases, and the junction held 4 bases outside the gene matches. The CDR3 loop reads CASSYGVAGYEQYF. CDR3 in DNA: TGTGCCAGCAGTTACGGAGTAGCGGGCTACGAGCAGTACTTC.

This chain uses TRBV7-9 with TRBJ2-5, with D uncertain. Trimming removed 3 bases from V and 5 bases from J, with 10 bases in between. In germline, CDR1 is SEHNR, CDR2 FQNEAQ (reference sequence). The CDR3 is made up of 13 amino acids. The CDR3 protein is CASSLRKEETQYF. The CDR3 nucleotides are TGTGCCAGCAGCTTGAGAAAGGAGGAGACCCAGTACTTC. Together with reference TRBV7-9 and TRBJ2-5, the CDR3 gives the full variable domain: DTGVSQNPRHKITKRGQNVTFRCDPISEHNRLYWYRQTLGQGPEFLTYFQNEAQLEKSRLLSDRFSAERPKGSFSTLEIQRTEQGDSAMYLCASSLRKEETQYFGPGTRLLVL.

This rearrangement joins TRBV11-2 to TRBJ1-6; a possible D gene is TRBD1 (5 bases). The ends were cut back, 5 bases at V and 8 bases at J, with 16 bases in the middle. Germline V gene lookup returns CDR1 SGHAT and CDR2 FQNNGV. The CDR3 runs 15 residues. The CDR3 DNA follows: TGTGCCAGCAGCCCGACGGGGGGGTTAGATTCACCCCTCCACTTT. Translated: CASSPTGGLDSPLHF.

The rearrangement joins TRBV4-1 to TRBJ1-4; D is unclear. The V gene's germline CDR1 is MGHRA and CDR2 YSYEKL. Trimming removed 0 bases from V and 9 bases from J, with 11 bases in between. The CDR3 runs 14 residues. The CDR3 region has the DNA TGCGCCAGCAGCCAAGATGGAGGGATCCAAAAACTGTTTTTT. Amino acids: CASSQDGGIQKLFF.

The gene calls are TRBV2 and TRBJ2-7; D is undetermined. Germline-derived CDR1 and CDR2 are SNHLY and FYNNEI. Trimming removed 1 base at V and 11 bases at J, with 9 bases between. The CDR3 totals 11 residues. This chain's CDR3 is CASSEEGHEYF. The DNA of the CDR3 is TGTGCCAGCAGTGAAGAGGGCCATGAGTACTTC.

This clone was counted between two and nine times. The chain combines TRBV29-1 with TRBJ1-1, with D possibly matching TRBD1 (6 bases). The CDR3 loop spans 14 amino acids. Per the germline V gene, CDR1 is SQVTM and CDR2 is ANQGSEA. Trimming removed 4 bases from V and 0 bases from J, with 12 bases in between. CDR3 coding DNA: TGCAGCGTTGGGGCAGGGGCGGTGAACACTGAAGCTTTCTTT. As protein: CSVGAGAVNTEAFF. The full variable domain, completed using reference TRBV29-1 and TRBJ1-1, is SAVISQKPSRDICQRGTSLTIQCQVDSQVTMMFWYRQQPGQSLTLIATANQGSEATYESGFVIDKFPISRPNLTFSTLTVSNMSPEDSSIYLCSVGAGAVNTEAFFGQGTRLTVV.

This CDR3 is CASSRDGSYNEQFF. CDR3 bases: TGTGCCAGCAGTAGGGACGGTTCCTACAATGAGCAGTTCTTC. The rearrangement links TRBV6-1 to TRBJ2-1; D may match TRBD1 or TRBD2 (5 bases each). The length of the CDR3 is 14 residues. Looked up from germline, CDR1 is MNHNS and CDR2 is SASEGT. The V end lost 5 bases, the J end lost 1 base, and 9 bases lay between the germline ends.

The CDR3 bases are TGTGCCAGCAGGAGGGGCGGGACCAGTTCCTACGAGCAGTACTTC. This encodes CASRRGGTSSYEQYF. The chain is built from TRBV6-1 and TRBJ2-7, with D perhaps TRBD2 (6 bases). V was shortened by 6 bases and J by 1 base, with 16 bases between the two germline ends. CDR1 is MNHNS, CDR2 SASEGT, per germline. There are 15 residues in the CDR3.

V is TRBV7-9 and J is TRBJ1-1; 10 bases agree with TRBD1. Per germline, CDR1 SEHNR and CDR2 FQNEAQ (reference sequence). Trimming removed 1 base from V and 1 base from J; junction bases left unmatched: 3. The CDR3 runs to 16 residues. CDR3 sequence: CASSLGDRGPNTEAFF. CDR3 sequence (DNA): TGTGCCAGCAGCTTAGGGGACAGGGGACCGAACACTGAAGCTTTCTTT.

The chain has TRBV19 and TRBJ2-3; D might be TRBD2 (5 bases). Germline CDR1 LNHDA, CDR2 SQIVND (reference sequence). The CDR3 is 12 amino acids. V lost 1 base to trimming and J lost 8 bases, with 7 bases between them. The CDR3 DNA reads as TGTGCCAGTAGTATAGTGAGCGGTACGCAGTATTTT. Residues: CASSIVSGTQYF.

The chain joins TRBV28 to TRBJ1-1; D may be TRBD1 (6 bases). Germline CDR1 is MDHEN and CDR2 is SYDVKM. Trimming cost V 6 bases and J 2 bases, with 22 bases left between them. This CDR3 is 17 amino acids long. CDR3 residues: CASRGGRTVVSNTEAFF. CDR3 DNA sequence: TGTGCCAGCAGGGGTGGTCGGACAGTCGTCTCCAACACTGAAGCTTTCTTT.

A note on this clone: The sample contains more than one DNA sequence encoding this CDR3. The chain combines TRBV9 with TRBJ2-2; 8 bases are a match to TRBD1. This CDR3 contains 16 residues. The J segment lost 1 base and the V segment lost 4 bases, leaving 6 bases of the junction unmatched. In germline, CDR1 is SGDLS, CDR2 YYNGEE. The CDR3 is CASSPRTGKNTGELFF. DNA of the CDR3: TGTGCCAGCAGCCCTCGGACAGGGAAGAACACCGGGGAGCTGTTTTTT.

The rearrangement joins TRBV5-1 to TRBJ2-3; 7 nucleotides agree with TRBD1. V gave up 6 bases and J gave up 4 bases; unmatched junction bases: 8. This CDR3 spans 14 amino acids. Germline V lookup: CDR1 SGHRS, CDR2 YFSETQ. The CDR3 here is CASKSQGYSDTQYF. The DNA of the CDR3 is TGCGCCAGCAAATCACAGGGGTATTCAGATACGCAGTATTTT.

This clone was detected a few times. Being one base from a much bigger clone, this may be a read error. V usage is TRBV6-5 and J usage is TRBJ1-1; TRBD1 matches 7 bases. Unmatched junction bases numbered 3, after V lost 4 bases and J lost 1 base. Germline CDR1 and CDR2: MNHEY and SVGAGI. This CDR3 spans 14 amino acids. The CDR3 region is CASSLGQRNTEAFF. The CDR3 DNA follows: TGTGCCAGCAGTTTGGGACAGCGGAACACTGAAGCTTTCTTT.

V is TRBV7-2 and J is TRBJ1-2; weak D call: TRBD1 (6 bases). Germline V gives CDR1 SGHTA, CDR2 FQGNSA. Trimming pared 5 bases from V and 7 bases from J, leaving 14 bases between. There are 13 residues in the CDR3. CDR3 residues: CASSPPGAGGYTF. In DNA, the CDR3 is TGTGCCAGCAGCCCGCCAGGGGCTGGTGGCTACACCTTC. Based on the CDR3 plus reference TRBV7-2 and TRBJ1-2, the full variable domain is GAGVSQSPSNKVTEKGKDVELRCDPISGHTALYWYRQSLGQGLEFLIYFQGNSAPDKSGLPSDRFSAERTGGSVSTLTIQRTQQEDSAVYLCASSPPGAGGYTFGSGTRLTVV.

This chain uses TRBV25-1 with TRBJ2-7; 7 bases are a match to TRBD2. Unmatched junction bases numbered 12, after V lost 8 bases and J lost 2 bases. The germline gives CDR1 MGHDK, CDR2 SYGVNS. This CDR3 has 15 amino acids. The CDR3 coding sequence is TGTGCCAGCTCACAGTGGTCTAGCGGTGCCTACGAGCAGTACTTC. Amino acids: CASSQWSSGAYEQYF.

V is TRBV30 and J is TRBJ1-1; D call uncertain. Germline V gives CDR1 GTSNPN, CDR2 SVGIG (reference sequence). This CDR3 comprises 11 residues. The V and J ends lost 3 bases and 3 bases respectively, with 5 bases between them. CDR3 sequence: CAWSKDTEAFF. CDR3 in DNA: TGTGCCTGGAGCAAGGACACTGAAGCTTTCTTT. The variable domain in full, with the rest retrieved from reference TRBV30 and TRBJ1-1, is SQTIHQWPATLVQPVGSPLSLECTVEGTSNPNLYWYRQAAGRGLQLLFYSVGIGQISSEVPQNLSASRPQDRQFILSSKKLLLSDSGFYLCAWSKDTEAFFGQGTRLTVV.